Listed here are 9 T cell receptor beta chains from one sample, sequenced in a study of T cell responses to AZD1222 COVID-19 vaccine. Here immunoSEQ multiplex PCR was the method, and the copy in TCRdb shows in-frame clones only, minus some. The repertoire holds some 150,000 clones, with around nine tenths as singletons. The sample consisted of peripheral blood, taken on day 0 of AZD1222 vaccination. The receptors shown here come from an adult in good health.

This clone appeared a few times. CDR3 nucleotides: TGTGCCAGCAGCTTGGGACAAGAGACCCAGTACTTC. Translating gives CASSLGQETQYF. The V and J genes are TRBV7-8 and TRBJ2-5; D remains unclear. Germline loops: CDR1 SGHVS, CDR2 FQNEAQ. V gave up 3 bases and J gave up 2 bases, with 4 bases separating them. The CDR3 is 12 residues long.

V is TRBV5-8 and J is TRBJ2-1, with D perhaps TRBD1 (5 bases). Trimming removed 0 bases at V and 2 bases at J, with 12 bases between. This CDR3 is built from 16 residues. Germline V gene data show CDR1 as SGHTS and CDR2 as YDEGEE. The CDR3: CASSLEGITAYNEQFF. As DNA, the CDR3 is TGTGCCAGCAGCTTGGAGGGGATCACCGCCTACAATGAGCAGTTCTTC.

The chain joins TRBV7-3 to TRBJ1-1; D perhaps matches TRBD1 (5 bases). Germline V gives CDR1 SGHTA, CDR2 FQGTGA. The CDR3 sequence is 14 residues long. Trimming cost V 1 base and J 5 bases, with 11 bases left between them. CDR3 DNA sequence: TGTGCCAGCAGCTTAATGGGGGAGGGAACTGAAGCTTTCTTT. Protein: CASSLMGEGTEAFF.

This clone showed up just once. This rearrangement joins TRBV6-2 or TRBV6-3 to TRBJ2-3, with D possibly being TRBD2 (6 bases). The CDR3 covers 15 residues. Germline V gene data show CDR1 as MNHEY and CDR2 as SVGEGT. The V gene lost 6 bases and the J gene lost 0 bases, with 13 bases spanning the gap. The DNA for the CDR3 is TGTGCCAGCAGCCGCGGGGAGACAAGCACAGATACGCAGTATTTT. This translates into CASSRGETSTDTQYF.

This chain connects TRBV6-2 or TRBV6-3 to TRBJ2-2, with D perhaps TRBD1 (5 bases). CDR3 length: 17 residues. Germline V gives CDR1 MNHEY, CDR2 SVGEGT. The germline V and J ends were trimmed by 0 bases and 0 bases, with 11 bases remaining between them. CDR3 protein: CASSYSIGATNTGELFF. CDR3 in DNA: TGTGCCAGCAGTTACTCGATAGGGGCCACGAACACCGGGGAGCTGTTTTTT.

The gene calls are TRBV29-1 and TRBJ2-5, with D perhaps matching TRBD1 (5 bases). The CDR3 covers 12 residues. Trimming took off 3 bases at V and 7 bases at J, with 12 bases between the two ends. Germline V gives CDR1 SQVTM, CDR2 ANQGSEA. CDR3: CSVDLGVGTQYF. In DNA, the CDR3 is TGCAGCGTTGACTTAGGGGTAGGGACCCAGTACTTC. Looking up the rest from reference TRBV29-1 and TRBJ2-5 gives the full variable domain: SAVISQKPSRDICQRGTSLTIQCQVDSQVTMMFWYRQQPGQSLTLIATANQGSEATYESGFVIDKFPISRPNLTFSTLTVSNMSPEDSSIYLCSVDLGVGTQYFGPGTRLLVL.

The V gene is TRBV20-1, the J gene TRBJ1-1, with a possible D match to TRBD1 (5 bases). Germline V gives CDR1 DFQATT, CDR2 SNEGSKA (reference sequence). The CDR3 consists of 10 residues. CDR3 bases: TGCAGCAGTTTGGGGGTAGAAGCTTTCTTT. This gives the protein CSSLGVEAFF.

The rearrangement joins TRBV28 to TRBJ1-6; weak D call: TRBD1 (5 bases). Per the germline V gene, CDR1 is MDHEN and CDR2 is SYDVKM. V lost 7 bases, J lost 9 bases, and 19 bases lay in between. This CDR3 is built from 15 residues. The CDR3, as DNA: TGTGCCAGCATCTCCCCACTAGGGGTCGGTTCACCCCTCCACTTT. As protein: CASISPLGVGSPLHF.

This chain uses TRBV7-2 with TRBJ1-6; TRBD1 might be the D (5 bases). The germline gives CDR1 SGHTA, CDR2 FQGNSA. This CDR3 is 17 amino acids long. Between the trimmed V and J ends, which lost 3 bases and 6 bases, there was a span of 18 bases. In nucleotides, the CDR3 is TGTGCCAGCAGCTTCCCCCGGGGCCGTTCCGGTAATTCACCCCTCCACTTT. The encoded protein is CASSFPRGRSGNSPLHF.